This TCR beta chain was captured in a study of T cell responses to AZD1222 COVID-19 vaccine. Study-level information: Researchers grouped second doses given at about 4 or about 12 weeks into one pool.

V was pared by 4 bases and J by 3 bases, with 16 bases between. The CDR3 consists of 15 residues. Germline CDR1 LNHDA, CDR2 SQIVND (reference sequence). Method: immunoSEQ multiplex PCR; TCRdb's copy keeps in-frame clones and lacks some. The data show roughly 150,000 clones, with around 91% seen just once and approximately 4.5% held by the top ten. Only a few counts were recorded for this clone. V gene TRBV19 combines with J gene TRBJ2-7, with D uncertain. This sequence was found in an adult in good health. Source: peripheral blood, taken on day 0 of AZD1222 vaccination. The DNA for the CDR3 is TGTGCCAGTAGTAATGACTGGATGGTCGACTACGAGCAGTACTTC. It specifies CASSNDWMVDYEQYF.